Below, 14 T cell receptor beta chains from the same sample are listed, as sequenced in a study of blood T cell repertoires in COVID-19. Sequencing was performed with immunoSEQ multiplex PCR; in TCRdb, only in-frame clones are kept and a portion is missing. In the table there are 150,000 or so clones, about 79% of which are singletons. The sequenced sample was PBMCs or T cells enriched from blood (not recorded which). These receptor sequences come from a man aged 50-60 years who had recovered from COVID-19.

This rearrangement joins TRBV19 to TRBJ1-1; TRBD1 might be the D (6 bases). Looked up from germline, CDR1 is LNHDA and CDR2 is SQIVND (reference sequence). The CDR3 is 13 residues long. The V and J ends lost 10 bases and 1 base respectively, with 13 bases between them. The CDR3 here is CAIRGRGNTEAFF. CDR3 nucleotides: TGTGCCATCCGGGGCAGGGGGAACACTGAAGCTTTCTTT.

Here the CDR3 DNA reads TGTGCCAGTAGCACCCAACGGGGGGGCGTCAAAGATACGCAGTATTTT. This translates into CASSTQRGGVKDTQYF. The rearrangement joins TRBV19 to TRBJ2-3, with 8 bases lining up with TRBD2. Losses at the gene ends were 6 bases for V and 5 bases for J; bases not matched to a gene: 13. Germline V gene lookup returns CDR1 LNHDA and CDR2 SQIVND (reference sequence). The CDR3 length is 16 residues.

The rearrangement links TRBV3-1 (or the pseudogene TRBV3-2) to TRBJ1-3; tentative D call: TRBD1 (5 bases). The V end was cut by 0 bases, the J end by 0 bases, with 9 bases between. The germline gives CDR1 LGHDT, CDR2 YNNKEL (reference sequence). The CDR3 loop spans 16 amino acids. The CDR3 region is CASSQDGGISGNTIYF. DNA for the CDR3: TGTGCCAGCAGCCAAGATGGGGGGATCTCTGGAAACACCATATATTTT.

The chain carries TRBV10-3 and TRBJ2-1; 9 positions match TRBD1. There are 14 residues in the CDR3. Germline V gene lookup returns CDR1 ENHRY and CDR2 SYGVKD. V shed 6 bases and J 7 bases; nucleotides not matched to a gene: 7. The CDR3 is CAIRPQGAGNEQFF. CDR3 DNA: TGTGCCATCAGGCCACAGGGGGCGGGTAATGAGCAGTTCTTC.

The CDR3 nucleotides read TGTGCCAGCTCACGGGACAGGGGGAACCAAGAGACCCAGTACTTC. It codes for CASSRDRGNQETQYF. The chain recombines TRBV18 with TRBJ2-5, with 11 bases matching TRBD1. CDR3 length: 15 amino acids. The germline CDR1 and CDR2 sequences are KGHSH and LQKENI. V lost 4 bases, J lost 0 bases, and 1 base stayed unmatched.

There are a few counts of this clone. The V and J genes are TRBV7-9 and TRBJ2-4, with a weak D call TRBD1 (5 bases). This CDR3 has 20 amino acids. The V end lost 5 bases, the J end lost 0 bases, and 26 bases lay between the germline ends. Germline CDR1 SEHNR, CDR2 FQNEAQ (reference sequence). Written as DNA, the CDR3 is TGTGCCAGCAGCAAGTTAGAAAGGGTCGTGGGGCGGAAAGCCAAAAACATTCAGTACTTC. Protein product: CASSKLERVVGRKAKNIQYF.

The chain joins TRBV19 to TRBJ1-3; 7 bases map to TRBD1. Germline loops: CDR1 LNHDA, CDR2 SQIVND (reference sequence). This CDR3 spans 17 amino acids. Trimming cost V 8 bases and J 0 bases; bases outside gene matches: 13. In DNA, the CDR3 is TGTGCCAGTTACGAGTTTGGACAGGCGAACTCTGGAAACACCATATATTTT. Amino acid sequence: CASYEFGQANSGNTIYF.

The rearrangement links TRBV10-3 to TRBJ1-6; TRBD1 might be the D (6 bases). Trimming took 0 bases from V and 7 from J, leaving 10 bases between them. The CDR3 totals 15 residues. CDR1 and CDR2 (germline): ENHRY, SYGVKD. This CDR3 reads CAISESGQMNSPLHF. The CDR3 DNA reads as TGTGCCATCAGTGAGTCAGGACAGATGAATTCACCCCTCCACTTT.

The CDR3 DNA is TGTGCCACCAATTACGGGACAGTTAATTCACCCCTCCACTTT. Encoded protein: CATNYGTVNSPLHF. The chain combines TRBV15 with TRBJ1-6; 7 bases line up with TRBD1. From germline, CDR1 is LNHNV and CDR2 YYDKDF (reference sequence). The CDR3 runs to 14 residues. Germline trimming cut 7 bases from V and 6 bases from J; bases unmatched to any gene: 6.

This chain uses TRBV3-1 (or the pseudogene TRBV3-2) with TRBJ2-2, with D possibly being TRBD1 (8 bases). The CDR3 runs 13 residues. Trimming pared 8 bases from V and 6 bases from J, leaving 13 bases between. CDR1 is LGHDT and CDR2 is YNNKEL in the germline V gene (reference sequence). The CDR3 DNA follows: TGTGCCAGCCGCACAGGGGGGGCCGGGGAGCTGTTTTTT. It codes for CASRTGGAGELFF.

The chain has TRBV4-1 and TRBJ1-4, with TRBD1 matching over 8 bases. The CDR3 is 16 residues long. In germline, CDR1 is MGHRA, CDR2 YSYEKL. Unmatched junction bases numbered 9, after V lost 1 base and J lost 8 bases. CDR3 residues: CASSQATGAKGEKLFF. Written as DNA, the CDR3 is TGCGCCAGCAGCCAAGCGACAGGGGCGAAAGGGGAAAAACTGTTTTTT.

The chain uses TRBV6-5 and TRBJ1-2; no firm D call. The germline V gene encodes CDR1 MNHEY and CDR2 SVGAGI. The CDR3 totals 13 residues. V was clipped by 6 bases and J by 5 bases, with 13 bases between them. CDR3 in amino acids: CASSVAWMYGYTF. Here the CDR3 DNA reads TGTGCCAGCAGCGTAGCCTGGATGTATGGCTACACCTTC.

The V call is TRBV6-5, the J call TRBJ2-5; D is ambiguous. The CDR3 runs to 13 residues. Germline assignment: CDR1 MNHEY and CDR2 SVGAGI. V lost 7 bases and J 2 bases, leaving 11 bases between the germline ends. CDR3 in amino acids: CASNNRRQETQYF. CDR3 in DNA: TGTGCCAGCAACAACAGACGACAAGAGACCCAGTACTTC.

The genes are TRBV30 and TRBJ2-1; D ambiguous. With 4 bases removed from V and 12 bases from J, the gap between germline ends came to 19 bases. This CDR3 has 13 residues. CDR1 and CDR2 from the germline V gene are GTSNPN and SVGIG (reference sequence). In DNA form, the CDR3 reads TGTGCCTGGAAAGTTCCCTCGGTTGGCGGGCAGTTCTTC. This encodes CAWKVPSVGGQFF.